One sample yielded the 31 T cell receptor beta chains listed below, sequenced in a study of T cell changes during pregnancy in multiple sclerosis (dated by TCRdb to about 2019). Library preparation was by the immunoSEQ multiplex PCR assay. In its TCRdb copy, this immuneACCESS table keeps in-frame sequences only and misses some clones. Where compared with another copy, unresolved V genes explain less than half of these, and the others have no known cause. The sample includes 70,000 to 90,000 clones, with just over 90% observed a single time. The ten most abundant clones make up approximately 0.71% of the sample. The sample consisted of peripheral blood, taken in the second trimester of pregnancy. The receptors stem from a female donor in good health, enrolled as a control in a pregnancy study.

In its sample, this clone was seen once. The V and J genes are TRBV4-1 and TRBJ1-1; TRBD1 aligns across 7 bases. CDR1 and CDR2 from the germline V gene are MGHRA and YSYEKL. The CDR3 covers 17 residues. V shed 1 base and J 5 bases; nucleotides not matched to a gene: 13. The CDR3 DNA reads as TGCGCCAGCAGCCAAGCCGAGACAGGGAGCACCAGGACTGAAGCTTTCTTT. It translates to CASSQAETGSTRTEAFF.

This sequence joins TRBV12-5 and TRBJ2-7, with 7 bases lining up with TRBD1. The CDR3 covers 14 residues. CDR1 is LGHNT and CDR2 is FRNRAP in the germline V gene. V was clipped by 5 bases and J by 2 bases; unmatched bases: 6. Here the CDR3 DNA reads TGTGCTAGTGGTCTTAAGACAGGGACCTACGAGCAGTACTTC. Translated, it gives CASGLKTGTYEQYF.

This clone was observed a single time. V usage is TRBV11-3 and J usage is TRBJ2-7; unclear D gene. The CDR3 runs 12 residues. Trimming pared 5 bases from V and 5 bases from J, leaving 10 bases between. Germline V gene data show CDR1 as SGHNT and CDR2 as YENEEA. Here the CDR3 DNA reads TGTGCCAGCAGCCTCGGTTTGAACGAGCAGTACTTC. It codes for CASSLGLNEQYF.

The chain has TRBV4-3 and TRBJ2-1; no definite D call. The CDR3 has 15 amino acids. The V and J ends lost 3 bases and 12 bases respectively, with 21 bases between them. Germline V gene lookup returns CDR1 LGHNA and CDR2 YSLEER. CDR3 DNA sequence: TGCGCCAGCAGCCATGCCAACCACCCGGGTTATGCGCAGTTCTTC. It encodes CASSHANHPGYAQFF.

The V call is TRBV7-9, the J call TRBJ2-5; D is possibly TRBD2 (6 bases). The germline V gene has CDR1 SEHNR and CDR2 FQNEAQ (reference sequence). Trimming took 5 bases from V and 1 from J, leaving 8 bases between them. The CDR3 contains 13 residues. The CDR3 sequence is CASSGGIQETQYF. CDR3 in DNA: TGTGCCAGCAGCGGGGGGATCCAAGAGACCCAGTACTTC.

The J gene is TRBJ2-7, the V gene TRBV5-6, with D perhaps TRBD1 (6 bases). The CDR3 has 14 residues. The V gene lost 2 bases and the J gene lost 2 bases, with 11 bases spanning the gap. The germline V gene has CDR1 SGHDT and CDR2 YYEEEE. CDR3 DNA sequence: TGTGCCAGCAGCTTTAACAGGGTAGCCTACGAGCAGTACTTC. Translated: CASSFNRVAYEQYF. Full variable domain (outside the CDR3, taken from reference TRBV5-6 and TRBJ2-7): DAGVTQSPTHLIKTRGQQVTLRCSPKSGHDTVSWYQQALGQGPQFIFQYYEEEERQRGNFPDRFSGHQFPNYSSELNVNALLLGDSALYLCASSFNRVAYEQYFGPGTRLTVT.

The rearrangement links TRBV6-1 to TRBJ2-5, with D possibly TRBD2 on 6 matching bases. The DNA end favors TRBJ2-7, so the J call may be wrong. The CDR3 totals 13 residues. In germline, CDR1 is MNHNS, CDR2 SASEGT. The CDR3: CASSGAGTYEQYF. The CDR3 DNA sequence: TGTGCCAGCAGTGGTGCGGGAACCTACGAGCAGTACTTC.

The CDR3 region is CASSSEGGHQPQHF. The CDR3 nucleotides are TGTGCCAGCAGCTCGGAAGGGGGCCACCAGCCCCAGCATTTT. The chain recombines TRBV7-3 with TRBJ1-5; 7 nucleotides line up with TRBD1. J was trimmed by 7 bases and V by 4 bases; bases with no gene match: 7. The V gene's germline CDR1 is SGHTA and CDR2 FQGTGA. This CDR3 comprises 14 residues.

The gene calls are TRBV9 and TRBJ1-1; tentatively, D is TRBD1 (5 bases). Trimming took off 0 bases at V and 5 bases at J, with 11 bases between the two ends. The V gene's germline CDR1 is SGDLS and CDR2 YYNGEE. The CDR3 has 14 residues. The CDR3 nucleotides read TGTGCCAGCAGCGTAGTTCCAGGGCAGACTGAAGCTTTCTTT. This encodes CASSVVPGQTEAFF.

The gene calls are TRBV5-1 and TRBJ1-2; the match to TRBD1 covers 10 bases. Germline loops: CDR1 SGHRS, CDR2 YFSETQ. Losses at the gene ends were 1 base for V and 1 base for J; bases not matched to a gene: 7. The CDR3 sequence is 17 residues long. The CDR3 DNA reads TGCGCCAGCAGCTTGTCGACAGGGGGCTTAGGTAACTATGGCTACACCTTC. Protein product: CASSLSTGGLGNYGYTF.

This clone came up once. J is TRBJ2-5 and V is TRBV5-1; 12 bases align to TRBD2. V lost 0 bases to trimming and J lost 4 bases; unmatched junction nucleotides: 4. CDR3 length: 16 residues. CDR1 is SGHRS and CDR2 is YFSETQ in the germline V gene. CDR3 in DNA: TGCGCCAGCAGCTTGGGGACTAGCGGGGTAGGAGAGACCCAGTACTTC. This translates into CASSLGTSGVGETQYF.

The genes are TRBV5-1 and TRBJ2-2; TRBD1 is a possible D gene (5 bases). Germline V gives CDR1 SGHRS, CDR2 YFSETQ. The V gene lost 4 bases and the J gene lost 4 bases, with 8 bases spanning the gap. The length of the CDR3 is 13 residues. The CDR3 DNA is TGCGCCAGCAGCGCCGACAGCACCGGGGAGCTGTTTTTT. Protein sequence: CASSADSTGELFF.

The chain combines TRBV5-8 with TRBJ1-2; no clear D. Germline CDR1 SGHTS, CDR2 YDEGEE. The CDR3 totals 14 residues. The V end lost 4 bases, the J end lost 5 bases, and 15 bases lay between the germline ends. Here the CDR3 reads CASSLDGDLYGYTF. The CDR3 DNA sequence: TGTGCCAGCAGCCTGGACGGAGACTTATATGGCTACACCTTC.

The chain links TRBV7-6 to TRBJ1-3; 11 bases are a match to TRBD1. This CDR3 spans 20 amino acids. J gave up 0 bases and V 5 bases, and 15 bases lay outside the gene matches. Germline V CDR1 and CDR2: SGHVS, FNYEAQ. The CDR3 sequence: CASSLPPWDRGITSGNTIYF. CDR3 DNA: TGTGCCAGCAGCCTACCCCCTTGGGACAGGGGGATCACCTCTGGAAACACCATATATTTT.

V is TRBV25-1 and J is TRBJ2-7; weak D call: TRBD1 (6 bases). Between the trimmed V and J ends, which lost 5 bases and 2 bases, there was a span of 10 bases. Germline assignment: CDR1 MGHDK and CDR2 SYGVNS. This CDR3 is 13 amino acids long. The CDR3 nucleotides are TGTGCCAGCAGTATCACAGGGACCTACGAGCAGTACTTC. Translating it yields CASSITGTYEQYF.

The rearrangement links TRBV7-2 to TRBJ1-6, with D unresolved. Germline lookup yields CDR1 SGHTA and CDR2 FQGNSA. The CDR3 covers 12 residues. Trimming removed 8 bases from V and 7 bases from J, with 9 bases in between. The CDR3 spells CASHFRNSPLHF. CDR3 nucleotide sequence: TGTGCCAGCCACTTTAGAAATTCACCCCTCCACTTT.

This chain links TRBV27 with TRBJ2-3; 9 bases match TRBD2. V gave up 3 bases and J gave up 6 bases; unmatched junction bases: 10. Looked up from germline, CDR1 is MNHEY and CDR2 is SMNVEV (reference sequence). This CDR3 is built from 16 residues. The CDR3 DNA follows: TGTGCCAGCAGTTTTTACGCTAGCGGGAAGCGGGATACGCAGTATTTT. Protein: CASSFYASGKRDTQYF.

The rearrangement uses TRBV4-3 and TRBJ2-3, with TRBD2 as a possible D gene (5 bases). Looked up from germline, CDR1 is LGHNA and CDR2 is YSLEER. Trimming removed 0 bases at V and 0 bases at J, with 10 bases between. This CDR3 is 16 amino acids long. The CDR3 here is CASSQDMRVSTDTQYF. The CDR3 DNA follows: TGCGCCAGCAGCCAAGATATGCGGGTTAGCACAGATACGCAGTATTTT.

CDR3: CASSKKGYRTDTQYF. CDR3 bases: TGTGCCAGCAGCAAAAAGGGGTACCGCACAGATACGCAGTATTTT. The chain recombines TRBV7-9 with TRBJ2-3, with D perhaps TRBD1 (5 bases). The CDR3 runs to 15 residues. The germline gives CDR1 SEHNR, CDR2 FQNEAQ (reference sequence). V was clipped by 5 bases and J by 1 base, with 13 bases between them.

The gene calls are TRBV10-3 and TRBJ1-6, with D perhaps matching TRBD1 (5 bases). V shed 3 bases and J shed 7 bases, with 13 bases lying between them. There are 15 residues in the CDR3. Looked up from germline, CDR1 is ENHRY and CDR2 is SYGVKD. CDR3 sequence (DNA): TGTGCCATCAGTGACAGTCCAAAGGGGAATTCACCCCTCCACTTT. Translated, it gives CAISDSPKGNSPLHF.

The V gene is TRBV19, the J gene TRBJ1-1; no clear D gene. V lost 8 bases to trimming and J lost 0 bases, with 13 bases between them. This CDR3 is built from 14 residues. Germline-derived CDR1 and CDR2 are LNHDA and SQIVND (reference sequence). CDR3 sequence: CASVRVTMNTEAFF. CDR3 DNA: TGTGCCAGTGTGAGAGTAACTATGAACACTGAAGCTTTCTTT. The full variable domain, in which reference TRBV19 and TRBJ1-1 provide the parts outside the CDR3, is DGGITQSPKYLFRKEGQNVTLSCEQNLNHDAMYWYRQDPGQGLRLIYYSQIVNDFQKGDIAEGYSVSREKKESFPLTVTSAQKNPTAFYLCASVRVTMNTEAFFGQGTRLTVV.

The gene calls are TRBV10-3 and TRBJ1-2, with 8 nucleotides matching TRBD1. V lost 6 bases to trimming and J lost 4 bases; unmatched junction nucleotides: 7. Germline CDR1 reads ENHRY; CDR2 reads SYGVKD. CDR3 length: 14 amino acids. CDR3 DNA sequence: TGTGCCATCAGCGAAGCCGGGACAGGCTATGGCTACACCTTC. This translates into CAISEAGTGYGYTF.

The V and J genes are TRBV6-5 and TRBJ1-5; D is unclear. Trimming took 5 bases from V and 0 from J, leaving 11 bases between them. Germline CDR1 reads MNHEY; CDR2 reads SVGAGI. The CDR3 is made up of 15 amino acids. This chain's CDR3 is CASSRGSYSNQPQHF. CDR3 DNA sequence: TGTGCCAGCAGTAGAGGGTCTTATAGCAATCAGCCCCAGCATTTT.

The chain couples TRBV5-1 to TRBJ2-1; 8 bases are a match to TRBD2. CDR1 is SGHRS and CDR2 is YFSETQ in the germline V gene. V gave up 5 bases and J gave up 8 bases; unmatched junction bases: 9. CDR3 size: 14 residues. CDR3: CASSYLSGGYEQFF. DNA for the CDR3: TGCGCCAGCAGTTACTTATCGGGGGGGTATGAGCAGTTCTTC.

The rearrangement joins TRBV7-2 to TRBJ2-1, with 8 bases lining up with TRBD2. The CDR3 consists of 15 residues. J lost 3 bases, V lost 1 base, and 2 bases had no gene match. The germline V gene has CDR1 SGHTA and CDR2 FQGNSA. As DNA, the CDR3 is TGTGCCAGCAGCTTAGGGACTAGCAACTACAATGAGCAGTTCTTC. Its translation: CASSLGTSNYNEQFF.

The J gene is TRBJ2-3, the V gene TRBV7-9, with D maybe TRBD2 (5 bases). The germline CDR1 and CDR2 sequences are SEHNR and FQNEAQ (reference sequence). V lost 0 bases and J 5 bases, leaving 12 bases between the germline ends. This CDR3 has 15 residues. The CDR3 reads CASSLAPVGLDTQYF. CDR3 DNA sequence: TGTGCCAGCAGCTTAGCCCCTGTCGGACTAGATACGCAGTATTTT. Full variable domain (remainder filled in from reference TRBV7-9 and TRBJ2-3): DTGVSQNPRHKITKRGQNVTFRCDPISEHNRLYWYRQTLGQGPEFLTYFQNEAQLEKSRLLSDRFSAERPKGSFSTLEIQRTEQGDSAMYLCASSLAPVGLDTQYFGPGTRLTVL.

V and J are TRBV15 and TRBJ2-2; 8 bases match TRBD1. The CDR3 is 15 amino acids. V was pared by 3 bases and J by 7 bases, with 7 bases of the junction left unmatched. Per the germline V gene, CDR1 is LNHNV and CDR2 is YYDKDF (reference sequence). DNA of the CDR3: TGTGCCACCAGCAGCAGGGGGCAGGAGAACGGGGAGCTGTTTTTT. It translates to CATSSRGQENGELFF.

The chain has TRBV19 and TRBJ2-6, with 11 bases matching TRBD1. Germline assignment: CDR1 LNHDA and CDR2 SQIVND (reference sequence). The CDR3 consists of 17 residues. J was trimmed by 5 bases and V by 3 bases; bases with no gene match: 6. CDR3 nucleotides: TGTGCCAGTAGTATCCGGGACAGGGGGGCCCGGGCCAACGTCCTGACTTTC. Residues: CASSIRDRGARANVLTF.

This clone showed up just a few times. The chain uses TRBV12-5 and TRBJ1-2; perhaps TRBD1 as D (5 bases). The CDR3 spans 13 residues. V lost 2 bases, J lost 3 bases, and 7 bases lay in between. Per the germline V gene, CDR1 is LGHNT and CDR2 is FRNRAP. The CDR3 sequence: CASGLQGYYGYTF. The CDR3 DNA is TGTGCTAGTGGTTTGCAGGGTTACTATGGCTACACCTTC.

The V and J genes are TRBV4-3 and TRBJ2-2, with 12 bases that match TRBD1. J gave up 6 bases and V 3 bases, and 14 bases lay outside the gene matches. The CDR3 contains 19 residues. Germline assignment: CDR1 LGHNA and CDR2 YSLEER. In nucleotides, the CDR3 is TGCGCCAGCAGCCAGAGCCGTGCACGGGACAGGGGGCACGCCGGGGAGCTGTTTTTT. Its protein is CASSQSRARDRGHAGELFF.

The V and J genes are TRBV4-3 and TRBJ1-1; the match to TRBD1 covers 8 bases. Trimming took 5 bases from V and 3 from J; bases not matched to a gene: 14. CDR1 is LGHNA and CDR2 is YSLEER in the germline V gene. The CDR3 totals 17 residues. In DNA, the CDR3 is TGCGCCAGCAGCGTGGCGCCAGGGGGCGAGTACGACACTGAAGCTTTCTTT. Translating it yields CASSVAPGGEYDTEAFF.